This TCR beta chain came from a study of blood T cells in healthy people across ages. General study points: Per-million-T-cell TCR beta diversity fell roughly linearly with age.

Deletions cut 0 bases from V and 4 bases from J, with 24 bases between. This CDR3 is built from 19 residues. Germline V gene sequence: CDR1 LGHNA, CDR2 YSLEER. Per-sample yields of isolated PBMCs were at least 7 million. A few counts support this clonotype. What it recognizes is unknown. PCR was performed a second time for about 7 to 12 cycles using a sample-barcoded 5' primer and a J-beta primer mix. One entry per CDR3 protein results from TCRdb running MiXCR on the 5' RACE reads. The table has approximately 800,000 distinct CDR3 sequences, 62% seen once; the top ten hold about 30%. The sequence came from a young man in good health. Sequencing was performed on blood. The rearrangement links TRBV4-3 to TRBJ1-2; possible D gene TRBD1, 6 bases. CDR3 nucleotides: TGCGCCAGCAGCCAAGATACCGAGACAGGCACCCTTGTCGGCTATGGCTACACCTTC. Amino acids: CASSQDTETGTLVGYGYTF.